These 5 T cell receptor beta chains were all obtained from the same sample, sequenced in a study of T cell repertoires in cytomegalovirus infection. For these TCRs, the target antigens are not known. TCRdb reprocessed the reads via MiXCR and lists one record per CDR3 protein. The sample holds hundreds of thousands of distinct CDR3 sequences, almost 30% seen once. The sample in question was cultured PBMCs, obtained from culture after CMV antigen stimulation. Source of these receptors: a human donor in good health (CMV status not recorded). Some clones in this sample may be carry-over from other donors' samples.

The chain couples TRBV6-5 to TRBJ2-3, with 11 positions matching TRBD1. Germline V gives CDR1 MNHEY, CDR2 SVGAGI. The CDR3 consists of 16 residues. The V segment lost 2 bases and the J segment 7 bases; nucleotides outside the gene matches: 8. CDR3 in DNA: TGTGCCAGCAGTTACCAAGGACAGGGGGCGACGAATACGCAGTATTTT. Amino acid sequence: CASSYQGQGATNTQYF.

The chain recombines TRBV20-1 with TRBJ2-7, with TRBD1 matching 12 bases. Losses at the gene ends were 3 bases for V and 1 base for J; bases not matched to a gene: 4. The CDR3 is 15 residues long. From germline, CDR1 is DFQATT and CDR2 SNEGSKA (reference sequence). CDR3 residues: CSARAGQGASYEQYF. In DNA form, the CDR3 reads TGCAGTGCTAGGGCGGGACAGGGGGCGTCCTACGAGCAGTACTTC.

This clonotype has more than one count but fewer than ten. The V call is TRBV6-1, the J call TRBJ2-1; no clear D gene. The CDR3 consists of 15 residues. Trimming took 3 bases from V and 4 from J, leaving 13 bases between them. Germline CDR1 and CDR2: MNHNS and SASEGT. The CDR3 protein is CASSEGRATYNEQFF. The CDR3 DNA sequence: TGTGCCAGCAGTGAGGGTCGGGCTACTTACAATGAGCAGTTCTTC.

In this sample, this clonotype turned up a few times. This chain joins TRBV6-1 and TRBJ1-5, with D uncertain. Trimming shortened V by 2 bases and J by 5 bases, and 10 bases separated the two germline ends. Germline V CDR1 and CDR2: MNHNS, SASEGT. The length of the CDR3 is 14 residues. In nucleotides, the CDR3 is TGTGCCAGCAGTGAATTGGCAGAAGATCAGCCCCAGCATTTT. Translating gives CASSELAEDQPQHF.

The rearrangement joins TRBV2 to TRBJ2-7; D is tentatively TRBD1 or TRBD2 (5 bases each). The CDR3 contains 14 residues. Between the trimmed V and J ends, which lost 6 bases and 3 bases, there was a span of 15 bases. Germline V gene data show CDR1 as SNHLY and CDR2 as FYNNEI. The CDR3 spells CASRPGTGFYEQYF. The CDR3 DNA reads TGTGCCAGCAGGCCCGGGACGGGCTTCTACGAGCAGTACTTC.